This T cell receptor beta chain was captured in a study of shared clonotypes between healthy human individuals. Regarding the study as a whole: Among the subsets, naive ones generally showed larger estimated richness than memory ones. Naive CD4 clonotypes were shared across a handful of donors at approximately 5.3%. The expectation was that sequencing depth would affect clonotype sharing among donors.

On this clone itself: The target antigen is unknown.

Germline CDR1 reads SGHRS; CDR2 reads YFSETQ. The CDR3 runs 14 residues. Trimming cost V 0 bases and J 8 bases; bases outside gene matches: 5. Here immunoSEQ multiplex PCR was the method, and the copy in TCRdb shows in-frame clones only, minus some. The table records approximately 980,000 clones, 76% of them present only once. The receptor was derived from a man aged 18-30 years in good health. The rearrangement joins TRBV5-1 to TRBJ1-1; TRBD1 matches 9 bases. The material sequenced was memory CD4+ T cells sorted from blood. Specified subset: CD45RA-negative fraction. Here the CDR3 DNA reads TGCGCCAGCAGCTTGGGGGGACAGGGATTAGAAGCTTTCTTT. This encodes CASSLGGQGLEAFF.